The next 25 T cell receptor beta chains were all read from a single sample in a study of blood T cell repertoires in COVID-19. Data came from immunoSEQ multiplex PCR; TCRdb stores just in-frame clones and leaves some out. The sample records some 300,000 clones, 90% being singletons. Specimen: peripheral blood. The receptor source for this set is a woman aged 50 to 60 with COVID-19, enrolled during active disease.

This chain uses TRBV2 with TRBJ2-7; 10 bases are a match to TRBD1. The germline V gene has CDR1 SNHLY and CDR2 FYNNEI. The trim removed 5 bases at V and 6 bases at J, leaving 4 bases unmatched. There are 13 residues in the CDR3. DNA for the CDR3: TGTGCCAGCAGTAGCGACAGGGGGCGCGAGCAGTACTTC. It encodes CASSSDRGREQYF.

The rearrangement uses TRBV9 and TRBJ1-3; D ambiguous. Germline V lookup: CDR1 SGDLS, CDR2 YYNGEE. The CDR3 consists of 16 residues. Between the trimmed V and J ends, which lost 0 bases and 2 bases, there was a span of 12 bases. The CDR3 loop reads CASSVGSGSPGNTIYF. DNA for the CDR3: TGTGCCAGCAGCGTAGGATCGGGGTCGCCTGGAAACACCATATATTTT.

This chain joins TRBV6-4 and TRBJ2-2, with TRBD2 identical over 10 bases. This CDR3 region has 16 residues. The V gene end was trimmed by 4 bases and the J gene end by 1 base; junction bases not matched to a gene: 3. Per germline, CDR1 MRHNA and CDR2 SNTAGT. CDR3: CASSARTSGNTGELFF. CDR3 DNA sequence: TGTGCCAGCAGTGCCCGGACTAGCGGGAACACCGGGGAGCTGTTTTTT.

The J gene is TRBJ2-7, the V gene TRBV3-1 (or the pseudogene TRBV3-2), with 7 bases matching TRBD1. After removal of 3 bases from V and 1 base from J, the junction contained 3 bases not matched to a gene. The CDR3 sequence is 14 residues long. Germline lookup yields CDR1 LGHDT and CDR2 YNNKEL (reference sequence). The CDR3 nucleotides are TGTGCCAGCAGCCAGGGCAGGGGGTCCTACGAGCAGTACTTC. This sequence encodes CASSQGRGSYEQYF.

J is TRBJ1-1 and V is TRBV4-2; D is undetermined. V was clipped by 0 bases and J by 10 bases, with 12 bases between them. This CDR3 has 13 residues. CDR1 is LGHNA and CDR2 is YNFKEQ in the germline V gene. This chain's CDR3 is CASSQDLGDGAFF. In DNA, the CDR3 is TGTGCCAGCAGCCAAGATTTGGGAGACGGAGCTTTCTTT.

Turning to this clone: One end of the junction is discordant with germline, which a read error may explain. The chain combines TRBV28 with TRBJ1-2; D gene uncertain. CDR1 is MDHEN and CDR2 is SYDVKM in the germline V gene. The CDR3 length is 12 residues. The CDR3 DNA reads TGTGCCAGCAGTCTCGTAACCAATGGCCACACCTTC. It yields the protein CASSLVTNGHTF.

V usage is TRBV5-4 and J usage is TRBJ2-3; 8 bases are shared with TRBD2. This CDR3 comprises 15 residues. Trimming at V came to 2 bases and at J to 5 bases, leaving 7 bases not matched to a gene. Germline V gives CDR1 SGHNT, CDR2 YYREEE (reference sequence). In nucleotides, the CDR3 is TGTGCCAGCAGCTTTGTGGGACTAGGGGGAGATACGCAGTATTTT. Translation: CASSFVGLGGDTQYF.

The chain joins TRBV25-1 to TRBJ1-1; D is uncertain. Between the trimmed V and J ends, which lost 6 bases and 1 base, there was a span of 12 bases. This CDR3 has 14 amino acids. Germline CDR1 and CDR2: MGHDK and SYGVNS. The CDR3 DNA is TGTGCCAGCAGACGCCCGGGAGAGAACACTGAAGCTTTCTTT. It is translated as CASRRPGENTEAFF.

For the CDR3, the DNA is TGTGCCAGCAGACAAGGGACAATAACTGAAGCTTTCTTT. Amino acids: CASRQGTITEAFF. The chain has TRBV6-5 and TRBJ1-1; a possible D gene is TRBD1 (6 bases). The germline CDR1 and CDR2 sequences are MNHEY and SVGAGI. The length of the CDR3 is 13 residues. Between the trimmed V and J ends, which lost 6 bases and 5 bases, there was a span of 13 bases.

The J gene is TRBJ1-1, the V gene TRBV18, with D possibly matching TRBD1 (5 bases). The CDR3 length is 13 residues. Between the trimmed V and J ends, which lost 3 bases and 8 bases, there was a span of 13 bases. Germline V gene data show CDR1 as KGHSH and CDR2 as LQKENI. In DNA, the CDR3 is TGTGCCAGCTCACCTACTCAGGGCCCCGAAGCTTTCTTT. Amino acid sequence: CASSPTQGPEAFF.

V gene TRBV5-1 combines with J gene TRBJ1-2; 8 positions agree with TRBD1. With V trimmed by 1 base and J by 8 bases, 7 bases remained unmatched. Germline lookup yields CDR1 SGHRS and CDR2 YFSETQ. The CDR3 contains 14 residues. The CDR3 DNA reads TGCGCCAGCAGCTTGCTACCCAGGGGGCAGGGCTACACCTTC. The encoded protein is CASSLLPRGQGYTF. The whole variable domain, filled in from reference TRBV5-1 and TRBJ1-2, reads KAGVTQTPRYLIKTRGQQVTLSCSPISGHRSVSWYQQTPGQGLQFLFEYFSETQRNKGNFPGRFSGRQFSNSRSEMNVSTLELGDSALYLCASSLLPRGQGYTFGSGTRLTVV.

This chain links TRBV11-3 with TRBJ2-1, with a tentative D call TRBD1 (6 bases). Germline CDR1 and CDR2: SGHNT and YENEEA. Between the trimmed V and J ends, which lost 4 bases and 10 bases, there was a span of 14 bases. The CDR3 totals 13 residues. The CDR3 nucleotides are TGTGCCAGCAGCTCGATCCAGGGGCTGGAGCAGTTCTTC. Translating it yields CASSSIQGLEQFF.

CDR3 in DNA: TGTGCCACCAGCAGACTCCCAGGCTATAGCAATCAGCCCCAGCATTTT. It specifies CATSRLPGYSNQPQHF. The V and J genes are TRBV15 and TRBJ1-5; the D is unclear. The CDR3 has 16 amino acids. Trimming removed 2 bases at V and 0 bases at J, with 11 bases between. From germline, CDR1 is LNHNV and CDR2 YYDKDF (reference sequence).

The CDR3 here is CASSQDGATNEKLFF. CDR3 bases: TGTGCCAGCAGTCAAGACGGAGCAACTAATGAAAAACTGTTTTTT. The chain joins TRBV7-9 to TRBJ1-4, with D unclear. This CDR3 has 15 residues. V gave up 6 bases and J gave up 0 bases, with 11 bases separating them. Germline V gene sequence: CDR1 SEHNR, CDR2 FQNEAQ (reference sequence). Based on the CDR3 plus reference TRBV7-9 and TRBJ1-4, the full variable domain is DTGVSQNPRHKITKRGQNVTFRCDPISEHNRLYWYRQTLGQGPEFLTYFQNEAQLEKSRLLSDRFSAERPKGSFSTLEIQRTEQGDSAMYLCASSQDGATNEKLFFGSGTQLSVL.

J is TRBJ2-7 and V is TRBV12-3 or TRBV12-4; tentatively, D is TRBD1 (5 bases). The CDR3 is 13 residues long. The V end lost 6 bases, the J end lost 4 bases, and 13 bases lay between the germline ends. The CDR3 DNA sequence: TGTGCCAGCAGCCACAGGCCCACTTACGAGCAGTACTTC. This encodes CASSHRPTYEQYF.

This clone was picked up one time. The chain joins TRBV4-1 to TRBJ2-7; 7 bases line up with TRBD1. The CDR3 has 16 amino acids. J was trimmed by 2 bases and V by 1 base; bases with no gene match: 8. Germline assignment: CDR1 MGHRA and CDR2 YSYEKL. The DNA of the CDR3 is TGCGCCAGCAGCCAAGGGACAGGTACTTTAACCTACGAGCAGTACTTC. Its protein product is CASSQGTGTLTYEQYF.

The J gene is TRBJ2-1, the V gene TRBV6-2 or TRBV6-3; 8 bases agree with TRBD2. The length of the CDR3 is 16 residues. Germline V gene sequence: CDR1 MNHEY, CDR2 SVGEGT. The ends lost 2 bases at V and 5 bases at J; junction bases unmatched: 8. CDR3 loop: CASSYASGSLNNEQFF. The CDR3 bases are TGTGCCAGCAGTTACGCGAGCGGGAGTCTAAACAATGAGCAGTTCTTC.

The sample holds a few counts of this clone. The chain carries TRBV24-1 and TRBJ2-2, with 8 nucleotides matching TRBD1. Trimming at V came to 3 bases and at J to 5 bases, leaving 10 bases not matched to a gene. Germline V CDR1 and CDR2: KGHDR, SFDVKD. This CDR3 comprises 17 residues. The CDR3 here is CATSDPLGDRLTGELFF. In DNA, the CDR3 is TGTGCCACCAGTGATCCCCTTGGGGACAGGCTAACCGGGGAGCTGTTTTTT.

The CDR3 is CASSLVTSGRAGRQFF. The CDR3, as DNA: TGCGCCAGCAGCTTGGTTACTAGCGGGAGGGCCGGTCGGCAGTTCTTC. The gene calls are TRBV5-1 and TRBJ2-1; 13 bases are a match to TRBD2. V trimming: 0 bases; J trimming: 12 bases; junction bases outside the gene matches: 9. Germline V CDR1 and CDR2: SGHRS, YFSETQ. This CDR3 comprises 16 residues.

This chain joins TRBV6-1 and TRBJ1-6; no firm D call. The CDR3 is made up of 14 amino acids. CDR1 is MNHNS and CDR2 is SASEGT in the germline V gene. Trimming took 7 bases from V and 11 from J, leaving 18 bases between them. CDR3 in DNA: TGTGCCAGCATGGAGTTCCCGGTCTGGACACCCCTCCACTTT. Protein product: CASMEFPVWTPLHF.

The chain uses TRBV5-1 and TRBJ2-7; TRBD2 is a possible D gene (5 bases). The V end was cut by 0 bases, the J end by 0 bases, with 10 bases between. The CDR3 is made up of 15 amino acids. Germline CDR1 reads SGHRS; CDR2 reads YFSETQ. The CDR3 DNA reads TGCGCCAGCAGCTTGGCCGGGGTGAGCTCCTACGAGCAGTACTTC. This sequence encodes CASSLAGVSSYEQYF. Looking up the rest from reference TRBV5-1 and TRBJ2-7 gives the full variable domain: KAGVTQTPRYLIKTRGQQVTLSCSPISGHRSVSWYQQTPGQGLQFLFEYFSETQRNKGNFPGRFSGRQFSNSRSEMNVSTLELGDSALYLCASSLAGVSSYEQYFGPGTRLTVT.

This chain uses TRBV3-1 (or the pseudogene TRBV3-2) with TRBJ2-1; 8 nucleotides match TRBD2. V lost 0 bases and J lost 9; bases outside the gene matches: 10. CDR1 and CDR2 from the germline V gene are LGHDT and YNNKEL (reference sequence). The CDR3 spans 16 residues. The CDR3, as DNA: TGTGCCAGCAGCCAAGAGAGCGAGCGGGAGCCTGGTGAGCAGTTCTTC. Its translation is CASSQESEREPGEQFF.

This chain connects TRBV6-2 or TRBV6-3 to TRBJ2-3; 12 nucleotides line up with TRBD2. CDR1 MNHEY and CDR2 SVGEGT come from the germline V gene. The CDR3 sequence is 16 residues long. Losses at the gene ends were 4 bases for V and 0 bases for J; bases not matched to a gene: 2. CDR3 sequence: CASSSGTSGSTDTQYF. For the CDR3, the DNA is TGTGCCAGCAGTTCGGGGACTAGCGGGAGCACAGATACGCAGTATTTT.

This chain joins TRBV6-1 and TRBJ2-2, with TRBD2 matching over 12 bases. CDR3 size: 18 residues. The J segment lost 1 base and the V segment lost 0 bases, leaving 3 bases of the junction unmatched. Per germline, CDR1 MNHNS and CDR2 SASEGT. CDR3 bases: TGTGCCAGCAGTGAAGCGTTACTAGCGGGAGGGAACACCGGGGAGCTGTTTTTT. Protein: CASSEALLAGGNTGELFF.

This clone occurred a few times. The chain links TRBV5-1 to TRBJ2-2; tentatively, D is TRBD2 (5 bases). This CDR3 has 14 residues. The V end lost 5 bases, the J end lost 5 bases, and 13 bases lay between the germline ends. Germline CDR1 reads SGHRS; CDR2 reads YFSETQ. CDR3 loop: CASSAGLVTGELFF. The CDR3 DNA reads TGCGCCAGCAGTGCTGGACTTGTAACCGGGGAGCTGTTTTTT.